This is a list of T cell receptor beta chains from one sample in a study of blood T cell repertoires in COVID-19. Libraries were prepared by immunoSEQ multiplex PCR; TCRdb keeps only in-frame clonotypes and omits some of them. The sample has about 200,000 clones, about 93% seen once; the top ten hold around 0.5%. The sequencing input was peripheral blood. The receptors here all came from a man between 50 and 59 years old with acute or convalescent COVID-19. The CDR3 runs from the conserved cysteine through the conserved F or W. Fields, in order: D gene, J gene, V gene, CDR3 protein. A D gene is named only where the DNA matches it firmly.

d_call: .
j_call: TRBJ2-1
v_call: TRBV21-1
cdr3_aa: CASSIKARTELNEQFF

d_call: TRBD2
j_call: TRBJ2-3
v_call: TRBV7-8
cdr3_aa: CASRFSGSFPDTQYF

d_call: TRBD1
j_call: TRBJ1-6
v_call: TRBV19
cdr3_aa: CASKEGARYNSPLHF

d_call: .
j_call: TRBJ2-2
v_call: TRBV9
cdr3_aa: CASSVPDRGELFF

d_call: TRBD2
j_call: TRBJ2-1
v_call: TRBV4-1
cdr3_aa: CASSLTSGSLNEQFF

d_call: .
j_call: TRBJ2-3
v_call: TRBV2
cdr3_aa: CASSDTRSDTQYF

d_call: .
j_call: TRBJ2-5
v_call: TRBV7-2
cdr3_aa: CASSLVAGMSGGETQYF

d_call: TRBD2
j_call: TRBJ2-2
v_call: TRBV11-2
cdr3_aa: CASSLGIASGRSTGELFF

d_call: .
j_call: TRBJ1-6
v_call: TRBV27
cdr3_aa: CASSFLPSDSGNSPLHF

d_call: .
j_call: TRBJ1-1
v_call: TRBV28
cdr3_aa: CASSLGNRAREAFF

d_call: TRBD1
j_call: TRBJ1-6
v_call: TRBV6-2/TRBV6-3
cdr3_aa: CASSYPGQGWNSPLHF

d_call: TRBD2
j_call: TRBJ2-2
v_call: TRBV6-4
cdr3_aa: CASSEGLNTGELFF

d_call: .
j_call: TRBJ1-5
v_call: TRBV24-1
cdr3_aa: CATSDPGGNQPQHF

d_call: TRBD2
j_call: TRBJ2-7
v_call: TRBV28
cdr3_aa: CASSAQGSGRYEQYF

d_call: .
j_call: TRBJ2-5
v_call: TRBV5-1
cdr3_aa: CASSAGQAQETQYF

d_call: .
j_call: TRBJ1-6
v_call: TRBV29-1
cdr3_aa: CSVWEGWNSPLHF

d_call: .
j_call: TRBJ2-3
v_call: TRBV4-2
cdr3_aa: CASSQDPQGLQDTQYF

d_call: TRBD2
j_call: TRBJ2-1
v_call: TRBV10-3
cdr3_aa: CAIREAGAGVNEQFF

d_call: .
j_call: TRBJ1-4
v_call: TRBV6-5
cdr3_aa: CASSRGPFASEKLFF

d_call: TRBD1
j_call: TRBJ1-2
v_call: TRBV12-3/TRBV12-4
cdr3_aa: CASSGGQTYGYTF